A selection of T cell receptor beta chains follows, all from one sample in a study of T cell changes during pregnancy in multiple sclerosis. Measured with immunoSEQ multiplex PCR; TCRdb has only the in-frame clones, and not every one. The sample has about 66,000 clones; 90% are singletons. Sample: peripheral blood, taken in the third trimester of pregnancy. The receptors derive from a female donor with multiple sclerosis, enrolled in a pregnancy study. Both conserved end residues are part of each CDR3. A D gene is named only where the DNA matches it firmly. A clone size is listed for some rows: how often the clone was seen (once, few, many), or a class if it is expanded.

clone size	D gene	V gene	J gene	CDR3 protein	CDR3 DNA
NA	TRBD1	TRBV6-4	TRBJ1-1	CASRGQGTGTEAFF	TGTGCCAGCAGAGGACAGGGAACGGGCACTGAAGCTTTCTTT
NA	NA	TRBV6-1	TRBJ1-1	CASSEPLGRGREAFF	TGTGCCAGCAGTGAACCCCTAGGACGGGGGAGGGAAGCTTTCTTT
NA	NA	TRBV7-6	TRBJ1-2	CASSLGGDFRYGYTF	TGTGCCAGCAGCTTAGGGGGGGATTTTAGGTATGGCTACACCTTC
NA	NA	TRBV6-5	TRBJ1-5	CASSYLNQPQHF	TGTGCCAGCAGTTATCTAAATCAGCCCCAGCATTTT
NA	NA	TRBV6-5	TRBJ1-3	CASSYSSGTTGNTIYF	TGTGCCAGCAGTTACTCCTCAGGGACTACTGGAAACACCATATATTTT
NA	NA	TRBV5-8	TRBJ2-7	CASSFPQGTNEQYF	TGTGCCAGCAGCTTTCCCCAGGGGACCAACGAGCAGTACTTC
NA	NA	TRBV7-9	TRBJ1-1	CASSLAAGTEAFF	TGTGCCAGCAGCTTAGCGGCTGGCACTGAAGCTTTCTTT
NA	NA	TRBV27	TRBJ1-4	CASGQRITNEKLFF	TGTGCCAGCGGACAGAGAATAACTAATGAAAAACTGTTTTTT
NA	NA	TRBV4-1	TRBJ2-7	CASSQDVSFTGQAYEQYF	TGCGCCAGCAGCCAAGATGTATCCTTCACAGGACAAGCCTACGAGCAGTACTTC
NA	TRBD1	TRBV2	TRBJ2-7	CASSGQGGLGQYF	TGTGCCAGCAGTGGACAGGGCGGCCTGGGGCAGTACTTC
NA	NA	TRBV7-8	TRBJ2-7	CASSLVALGHEQYF	TGTGCCAGCAGCTTAGTGGCACTAGGCCACGAGCAGTACTTC
NA	NA	TRBV30	TRBJ1-2	CAWSYINYGYTF	TGTGCCTGGAGTTACATTAACTATGGCTACACCTTC
NA	NA	TRBV9	TRBJ2-2	CASSVADSAGGELFF	TGTGCCAGCAGCGTAGCGGACAGTGCCGGCGGGGAGCTGTTTTTT
NA	TRBD1	TRBV6-1	TRBJ2-7	CASSQTGGTYEQYF	TGTGCCAGCAGTCAGACAGGGGGAACCTACGAGCAGTACTTC
NA	NA	TRBV9	TRBJ2-1	CASSVYGRTYNEQFF	TGTGCCAGCAGCGTCTACGGGAGAACTTACAATGAGCAGTTCTTC
NA	TRBD1	TRBV27	TRBJ1-1	CASSLYPGGPEAFF	TGTGCCAGCAGTTTATACCCAGGGGGGCCTGAAGCTTTCTTT
few	TRBD1	TRBV7-2	TRBJ1-5	CASSPDRGSQPQHF	TGTGCCAGCAGCCCGGACAGGGGGAGTCAGCCCCAGCATTTT
NA	TRBD2	TRBV18	TRBJ2-5	CASSPPTSGGIETQYF	TGTGCCAGCTCACCACCGACTAGCGGGGGGATCGAGACCCAGTACTTC
NA	TRBD2	TRBV19	TRBJ2-7	CASSTWALGSGTSYEQYF	TGTGCCAGTAGTACTTGGGCCCTAGGGAGCGGGACCTCCTACGAGCAGTACTTC
NA	NA	TRBV29-1	TRBJ1-1	CSVEEGATEAFF	TGCAGCGTTGAGGAGGGTGCCACTGAAGCTTTCTTT
NA	NA	TRBV11-2	TRBJ1-3	CASSPLRGIGNTIYF	TGTGCCAGCAGCCCCCTAAGGGGCATTGGAAACACCATATATTTT
NA	TRBD1	TRBV5-5	TRBJ1-5	CASSLGTANNQPQHF	TGTGCCAGCAGCCTGGGGACAGCAAATAATCAGCCCCAGCATTTT
once	NA	TRBV7-2	TRBJ1-2	CASSFGLGVANYGYTF	TGTGCCAGCAGCTTCGGACTGGGAGTAGCTAACTATGGCTACACCTTC
NA	NA	TRBV5-1	TRBJ2-2	CASSQTLNTGELFF	TGCGCCAGCAGCCAGACTCTTAACACCGGGGAGCTGTTTTTT
NA	NA	TRBV15	TRBJ2-3	CATSREIADTDTQYF	TGTGCCACCAGCAGAGAGATAGCAGATACAGATACGCAGTATTTT
NA	NA	TRBV5-1	TRBJ2-7	CASSSVLGVSSYEQYF	TGCGCCAGCAGCTCGGTCCTAGGTGTCAGCTCCTACGAGCAGTACTTC
once	TRBD1	TRBV6-5	TRBJ1-2	CASSRTGRFYGYTF	TGTGCCAGCAGTCGGACAGGGCGTTTCTATGGCTACACCTTC
once	NA	TRBV15	TRBJ1-4	CATSRGGTAAQVQKLFF	TGTGCCACCAGCAGAGGCGGGACCGCTGCCCAAGTTCAAAAACTGTTTTTT